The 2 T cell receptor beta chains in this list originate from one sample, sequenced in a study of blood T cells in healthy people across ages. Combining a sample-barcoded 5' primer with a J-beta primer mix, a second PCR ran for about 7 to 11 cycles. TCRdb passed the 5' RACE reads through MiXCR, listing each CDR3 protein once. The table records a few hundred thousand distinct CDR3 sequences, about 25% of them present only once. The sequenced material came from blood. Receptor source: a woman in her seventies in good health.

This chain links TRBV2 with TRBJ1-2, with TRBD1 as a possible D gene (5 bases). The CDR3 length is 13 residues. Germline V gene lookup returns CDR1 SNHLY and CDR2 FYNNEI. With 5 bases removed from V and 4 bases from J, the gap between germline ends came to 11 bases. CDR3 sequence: CASSSGTFYGYTF. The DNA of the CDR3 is TGTGCCAGCAGTTCGGGGACCTTCTATGGCTACACCTTC. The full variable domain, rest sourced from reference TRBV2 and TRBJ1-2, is EPEVTQTPSHQVTQMGQEVILRCVPISNHLYFYWYRQILGQKVEFLVSFYNNEISEKSEIFDDQFSVERPDGSNFTLKIRSTKLEDSAMYFCASSSGTFYGYTFGSGTRLTVV.

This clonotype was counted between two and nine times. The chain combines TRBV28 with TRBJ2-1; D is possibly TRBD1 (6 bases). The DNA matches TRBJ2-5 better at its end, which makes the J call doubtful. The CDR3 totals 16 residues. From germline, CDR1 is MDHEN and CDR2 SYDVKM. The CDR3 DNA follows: TGTGCCAGCAGTTTCTCAGGCCACAGGGTCCGAGAGACCCAGTACTTC. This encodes CASSFSGHRVRETQYF.